The subject of this entry is one T cell receptor (beta chain). Germline and junction disagree at one end, which may indicate a read error. Using its own MiXCR run on the 5' RACE reads, TCRdb lists one record per CDR3 protein. The sample holds more than 45,000 distinct CDR3 sequences, approximately 3.9% seen once. Germline loops: CDR1 SGHRS, CDR2 YFSETQ. The CDR3 spans 12 residues. The data stem from a study of neurological immune-mediated disorders. Sequencing was performed on PBMCs. V gene TRBV5-1 combines with J gene TRBJ2-7; D remains unclear. The TCR originated in a young man with multiple sclerosis. The CDR3 coding sequence is TGCGCCAGCAGCTTGGGGAGCTACGAGCGGTACTTC. It encodes CASSLGSYERYF.